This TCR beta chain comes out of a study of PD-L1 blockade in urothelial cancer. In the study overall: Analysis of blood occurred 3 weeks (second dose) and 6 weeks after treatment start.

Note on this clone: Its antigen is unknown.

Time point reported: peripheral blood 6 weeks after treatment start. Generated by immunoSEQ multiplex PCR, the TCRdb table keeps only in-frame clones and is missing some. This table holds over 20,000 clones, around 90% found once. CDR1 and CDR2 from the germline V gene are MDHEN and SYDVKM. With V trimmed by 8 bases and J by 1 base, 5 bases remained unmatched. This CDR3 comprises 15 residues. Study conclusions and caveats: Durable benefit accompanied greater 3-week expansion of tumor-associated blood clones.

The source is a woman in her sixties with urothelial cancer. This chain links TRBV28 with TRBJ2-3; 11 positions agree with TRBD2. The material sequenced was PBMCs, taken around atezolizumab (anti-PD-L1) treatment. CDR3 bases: TGTGCCAGCGCGGGACTAGCGGTAGGCACAGATACGCAGTATTTT. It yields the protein CASAGLAVGTDTQYF.